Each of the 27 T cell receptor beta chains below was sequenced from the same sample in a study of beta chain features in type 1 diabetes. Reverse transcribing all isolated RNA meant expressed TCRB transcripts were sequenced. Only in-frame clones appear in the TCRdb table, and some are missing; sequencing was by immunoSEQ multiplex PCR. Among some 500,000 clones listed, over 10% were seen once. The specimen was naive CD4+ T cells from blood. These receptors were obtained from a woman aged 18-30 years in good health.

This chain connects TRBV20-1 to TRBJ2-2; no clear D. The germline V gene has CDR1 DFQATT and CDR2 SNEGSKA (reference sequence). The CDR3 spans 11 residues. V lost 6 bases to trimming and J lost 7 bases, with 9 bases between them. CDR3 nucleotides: TGCAGTGCGTACAGCCTCGGGGAGCTGTTTTTT. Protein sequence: CSAYSLGELFF.

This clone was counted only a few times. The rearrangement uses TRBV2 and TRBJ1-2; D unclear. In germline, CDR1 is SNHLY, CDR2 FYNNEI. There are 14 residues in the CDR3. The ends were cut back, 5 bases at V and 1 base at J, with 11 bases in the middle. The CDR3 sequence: CASSYSTGNYGYTF. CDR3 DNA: TGTGCCAGCAGTTATTCCACGGGTAACTATGGCTACACCTTC.

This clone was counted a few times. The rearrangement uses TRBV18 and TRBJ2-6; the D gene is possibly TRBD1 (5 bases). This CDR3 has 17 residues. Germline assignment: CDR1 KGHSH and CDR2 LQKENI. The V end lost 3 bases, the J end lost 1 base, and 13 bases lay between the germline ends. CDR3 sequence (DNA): TGTGCCAGCTCACCGGTCAGGGTTGGATCTGGGGCCAACGTCCTGACTTTC. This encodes CASSPVRVGSGANVLTF.

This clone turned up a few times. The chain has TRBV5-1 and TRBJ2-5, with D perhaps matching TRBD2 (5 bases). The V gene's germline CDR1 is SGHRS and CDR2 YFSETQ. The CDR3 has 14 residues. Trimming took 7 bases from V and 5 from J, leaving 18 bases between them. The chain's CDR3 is CASGGSSRRETQYF. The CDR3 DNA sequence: TGCGCCAGCGGCGGGTCGTCACGAAGGGAGACCCAGTACTTC.

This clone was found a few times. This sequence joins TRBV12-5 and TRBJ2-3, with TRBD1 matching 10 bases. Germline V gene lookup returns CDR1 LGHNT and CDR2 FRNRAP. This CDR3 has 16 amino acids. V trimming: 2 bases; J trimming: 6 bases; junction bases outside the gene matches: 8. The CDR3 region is CASGLRTGGKKDTQYF. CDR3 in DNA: TGTGCTAGTGGTTTGCGGACAGGGGGTAAAAAGGATACGCAGTATTTT.

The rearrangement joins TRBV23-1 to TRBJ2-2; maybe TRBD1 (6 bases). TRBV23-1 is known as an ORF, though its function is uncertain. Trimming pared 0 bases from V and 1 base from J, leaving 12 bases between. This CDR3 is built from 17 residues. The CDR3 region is CASSQSVRTENTGELFF. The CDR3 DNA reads TGCGCCAGCAGTCAATCGGTCCGGACAGAGAACACCGGGGAGCTGTTTTTT.

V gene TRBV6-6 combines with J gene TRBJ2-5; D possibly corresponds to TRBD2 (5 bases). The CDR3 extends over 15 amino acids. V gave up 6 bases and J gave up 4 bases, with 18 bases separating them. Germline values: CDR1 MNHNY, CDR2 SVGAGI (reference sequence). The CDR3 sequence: CASRRGKGAGETQYF. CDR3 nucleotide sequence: TGTGCCAGCAGAAGAGGGAAGGGTGCGGGAGAGACCCAGTACTTC.

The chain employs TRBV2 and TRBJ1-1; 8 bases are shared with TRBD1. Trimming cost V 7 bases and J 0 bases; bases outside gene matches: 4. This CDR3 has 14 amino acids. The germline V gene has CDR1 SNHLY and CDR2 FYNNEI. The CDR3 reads CASTWTGLNTEAFF. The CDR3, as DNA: TGTGCCAGCACTTGGACAGGGCTGAACACTGAAGCTTTCTTT.

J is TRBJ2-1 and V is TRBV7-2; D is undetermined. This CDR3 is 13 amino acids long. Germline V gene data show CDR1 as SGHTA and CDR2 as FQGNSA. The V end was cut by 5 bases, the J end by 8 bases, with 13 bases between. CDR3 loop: CASSPRSGDEQFF. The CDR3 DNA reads TGTGCCAGCAGCCCCCGGTCTGGGGATGAGCAGTTCTTC.

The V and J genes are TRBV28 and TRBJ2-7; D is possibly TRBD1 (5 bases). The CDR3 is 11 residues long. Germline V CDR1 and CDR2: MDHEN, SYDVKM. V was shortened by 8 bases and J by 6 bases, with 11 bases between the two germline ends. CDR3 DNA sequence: TGTGCCAGCGGGCAGGGATCCGAGCAGTACGTC. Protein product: CASGQGSEQYV.

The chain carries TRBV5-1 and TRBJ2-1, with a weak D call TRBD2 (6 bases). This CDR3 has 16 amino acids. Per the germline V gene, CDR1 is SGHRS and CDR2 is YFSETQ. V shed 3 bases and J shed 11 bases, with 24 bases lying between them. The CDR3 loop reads CASSSRAETMGGKQFF. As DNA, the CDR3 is TGCGCCAGCAGCTCCCGGGCCGAGACCATGGGCGGGAAGCAGTTCTTC.

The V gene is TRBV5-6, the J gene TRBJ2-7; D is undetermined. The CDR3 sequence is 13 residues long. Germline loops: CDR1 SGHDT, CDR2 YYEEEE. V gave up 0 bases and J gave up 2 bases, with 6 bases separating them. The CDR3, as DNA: TGTGCCAGCAGCTTGGCTAACACCTACGAGCAGTACGTC. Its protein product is CASSLANTYEQYV.

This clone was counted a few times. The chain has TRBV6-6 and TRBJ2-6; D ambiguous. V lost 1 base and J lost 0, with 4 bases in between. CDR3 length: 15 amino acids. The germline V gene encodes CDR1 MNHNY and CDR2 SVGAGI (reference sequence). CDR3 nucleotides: TGTGCCAGCAGTTACTGGGGCTCTGGGGCCAACGTCCTGACTTTC. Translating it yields CASSYWGSGANVLTF.

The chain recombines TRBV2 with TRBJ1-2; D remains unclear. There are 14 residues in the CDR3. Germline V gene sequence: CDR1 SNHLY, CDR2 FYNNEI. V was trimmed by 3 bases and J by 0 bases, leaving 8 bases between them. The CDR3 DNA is TGTGCCAGCAGTGAGATACAGCCTAACTATGGCTACACCTTC. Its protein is CASSEIQPNYGYTF.

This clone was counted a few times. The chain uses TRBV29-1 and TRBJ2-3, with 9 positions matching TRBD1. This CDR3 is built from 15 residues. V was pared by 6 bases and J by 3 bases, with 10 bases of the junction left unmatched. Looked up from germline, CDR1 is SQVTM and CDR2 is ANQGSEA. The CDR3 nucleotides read TGCAGCGTGGGTTACAGGGGGCGAGGGACAGATACGCAGTATTTT. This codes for CSVGYRGRGTDTQYF.

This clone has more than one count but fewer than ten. The DNA for the CDR3 is TGTGCCAGCAGTTTATTGCTAGCGGGAGGCATAGCGCAGTATTTT. It specifies CASSLLLAGGIAQYF. The chain couples TRBV27 to TRBJ2-3; TRBD2 matches at 11 bases. The trim removed 1 base at V and 10 bases at J, leaving 7 bases unmatched. Per germline, CDR1 MNHEY and CDR2 SMNVEV (reference sequence). The CDR3 consists of 15 residues.

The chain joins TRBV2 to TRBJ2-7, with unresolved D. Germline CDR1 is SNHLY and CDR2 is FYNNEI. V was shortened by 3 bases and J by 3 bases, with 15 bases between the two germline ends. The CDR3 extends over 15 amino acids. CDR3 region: CASSDPVSALYEQYF. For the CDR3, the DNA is TGTGCCAGCAGTGACCCCGTGAGCGCCCTCTACGAGCAGTACTTC.

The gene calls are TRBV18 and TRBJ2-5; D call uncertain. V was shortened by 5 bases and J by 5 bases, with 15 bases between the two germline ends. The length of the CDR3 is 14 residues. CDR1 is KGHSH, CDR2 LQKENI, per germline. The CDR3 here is CASSTTLVGETQYF. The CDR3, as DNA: TGTGCCAGCTCAACGACGCTAGTAGGGGAGACCCAGTACTTC. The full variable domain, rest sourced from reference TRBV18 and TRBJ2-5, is NAGVMQNPRHLVRRRGQEARLRCSPMKGHSHVYWYRQLPEEGLKFMVYLQKENIIDESGMPKERFSAEFPKEGPSILRIQQVVRGDSAAYFCASSTTLVGETQYFGPGTRLLVL.

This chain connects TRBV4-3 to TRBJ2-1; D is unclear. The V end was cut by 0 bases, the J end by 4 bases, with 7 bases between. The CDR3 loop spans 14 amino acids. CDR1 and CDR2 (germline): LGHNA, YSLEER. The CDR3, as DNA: TGCGCCAGCAGCCAAGATATGCAGTACAATGAGCAGTTCTTC. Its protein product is CASSQDMQYNEQFF.

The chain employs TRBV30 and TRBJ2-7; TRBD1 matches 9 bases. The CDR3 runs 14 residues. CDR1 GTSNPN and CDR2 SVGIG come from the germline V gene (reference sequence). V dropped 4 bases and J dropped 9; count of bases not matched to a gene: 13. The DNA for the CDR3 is TGTGCCTGGACCGAAACGGGACAGGGCACGTTGCAGTACTTC. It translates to CAWTETGQGTLQYF.

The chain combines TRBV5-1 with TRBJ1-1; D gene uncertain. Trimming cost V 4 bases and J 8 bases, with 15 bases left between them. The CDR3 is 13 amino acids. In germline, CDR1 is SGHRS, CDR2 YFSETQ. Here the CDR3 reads CASSRQDGNEAFF. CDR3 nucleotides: TGCGCCAGCAGCCGCCAGGACGGAAACGAAGCTTTCTTT.

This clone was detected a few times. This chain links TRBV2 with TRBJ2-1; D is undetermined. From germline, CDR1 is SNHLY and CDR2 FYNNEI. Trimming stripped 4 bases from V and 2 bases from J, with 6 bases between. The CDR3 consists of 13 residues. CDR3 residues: CASSVETYNEQFF. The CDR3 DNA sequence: TGTGCCAGCAGTGTGGAGACCTACAATGAGCAGTTCTTC.

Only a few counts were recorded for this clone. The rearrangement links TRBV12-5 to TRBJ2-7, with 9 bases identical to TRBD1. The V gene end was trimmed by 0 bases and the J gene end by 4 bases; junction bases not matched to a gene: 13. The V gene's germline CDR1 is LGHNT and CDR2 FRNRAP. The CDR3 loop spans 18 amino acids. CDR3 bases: TGTGCTAGTGGTTTGGTAGTTACAGGGGGCAACTTTTTGTACGAGCAGTACTTC. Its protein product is CASGLVVTGGNFLYEQYF.

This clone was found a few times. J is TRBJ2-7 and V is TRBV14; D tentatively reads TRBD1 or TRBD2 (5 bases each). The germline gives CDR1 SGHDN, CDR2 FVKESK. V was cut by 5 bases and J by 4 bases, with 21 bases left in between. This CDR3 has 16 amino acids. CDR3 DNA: TGTGCCAGCAGCGTCCGTCCGGGACGGAAAGATTACGAGCAGTACTTC. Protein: CASSVRPGRKDYEQYF.

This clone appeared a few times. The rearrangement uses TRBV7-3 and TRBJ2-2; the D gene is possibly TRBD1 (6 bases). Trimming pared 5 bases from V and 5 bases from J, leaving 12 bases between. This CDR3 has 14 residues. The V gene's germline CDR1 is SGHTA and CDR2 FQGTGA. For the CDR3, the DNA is TGTGCCAGCAGCCCGGGACACAATACCGGGGAGCTGTTTTTT. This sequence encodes CASSPGHNTGELFF.

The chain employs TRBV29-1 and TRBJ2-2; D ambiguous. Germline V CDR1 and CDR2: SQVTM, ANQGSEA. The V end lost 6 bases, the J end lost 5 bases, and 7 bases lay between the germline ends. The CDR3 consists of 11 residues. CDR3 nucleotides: TGCAGCGTAGGTGGGACCGGGGAGCTGTTTTTT. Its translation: CSVGGTGELFF.

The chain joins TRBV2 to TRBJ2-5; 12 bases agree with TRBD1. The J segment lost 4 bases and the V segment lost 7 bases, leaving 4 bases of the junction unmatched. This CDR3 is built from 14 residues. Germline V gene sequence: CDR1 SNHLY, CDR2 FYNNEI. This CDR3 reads CASTRDRGRETQYF. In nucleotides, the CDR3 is TGTGCCAGCACCCGGGACAGGGGGCGAGAGACCCAGTACTTC.